This T cell receptor (beta chain) was sequenced for a study of T cells in women clearing cervical HPV infection (dated by TCRdb to the late 2010s). Regarding the study in general: The cases were 20 to 25 women with histologically confirmed HPV16-related CIN3 or worse, and 2 of these cases were invasive cancers. Cases were matched to controls by age within five years and by the year the sample was collected. A median age of almost 35 years was observed in cases versus under 40 in controls, and no significant differences in baseline characteristics were found. In the parent cohort, about 10,000 women aged 18 or older were enrolled in Guanacaste, Costa Rica, during about 1993 to 1995 and then followed for roughly seven years. The 20 to 30 controls were women who cleared a single incident HPV16 infection within 12 months without developing precancer or cancer. For cases, a median interval of 149 days, with an interquartile range of about 85 to 200 days, was observed between lesion detection and blood sampling. Quality controls consisted of five blinded duplicates per group, for a total of some 60 samples made up of about 50 participants and roughly 10 replicates. This exploratory proof-of-principle case-control study, nested within the Guanacaste HPV Natural History Study in Costa Rica, compared TCR repertoires among women with different cervical HPV16 outcomes. Blood from cases was collected at the visit at which the lesion was first identified, whereas blood from controls was collected once infection was no longer detected. Since only a few of the women had HLA typing available, the possibility that HLA type was acting as a confounder could not be ruled out.

Points the paper makes about the study in general: Cases had lower TRBV6-7 relative abundance than controls (0.11% versus 0.16%; Bonferroni P = 0.0008). Cases were distinguished from controls with an estimated AUC of around 0.85 by random forest classifiers combining richness and V gene abundances. The cross-sectional design could not show whether the associations came before the infection or were a result of it, and neither effector/memory subsets nor HPV-specific T cells were isolated. Across sequencing depths, CIN3+ cases showed significantly higher TCR repertoire richness than controls, but evenness did not differ between the groups. Because the number of T cells per sample was unknown, the richness differences could reflect varying T-cell content rather than repertoire biology.

Using the immunoSEQ assay, multiplex PCR amplified TCR beta CDR3 regions from an average of 1200 ng of genomic DNA per sample. The assay corrected primer bias using a complete synthetic TCR repertoire to establish an amplification baseline. The amplicons were sequenced on the Illumina platform. Concerning the study's data processing: Sequences were error-corrected by clustering with frequency ratios and a modified nearest-neighbor algorithm and were then analyzed in the immunoSEQ Analyzer with IMGT gene definitions. TCR richness and evenness were averaged over 20 rarefaction repeats at each rarefaction depth, excluding samples with fewer sequences than the depth. Wilcoxon rank sum tests with FDR correction were used to compare relative abundances of V, D and J genes between the groups. In the blinded duplicates, the intraclass correlation was nearly 96% for TCR richness and averaged around 78% across more than 65 gene segments. Here the immuneACCESS table is served through TCRdb, limited to in-frame sequences with V and J called. Missing clones are a known gap in these copies; in checked studies unresolved V genes cover under half, and the rest lacks a known reason. D and trimming were read from the DNA, whereas the V and J calls and clone size are those reported in that table. In this sample's table one finds over 25,000 clones. Jointly, the top ten make up 20% to 25% of the sample.

CDR3 length: 13 amino acids, cysteine to phenylalanine. The CDR3 was read in part: 30 bases, with the frame set at base 1. According to the germline V gene, CDR1 reads SNHLY and CDR2 reads FYNNEI. V sheds 7 bases and J sheds 3 bases, leaving 10 bases between their ends. Worth noting for this clone: The target of this receptor is not known. The read ends 3 residues shy of where the CDR3 ends; the end is completed using the germline J gene.

Every participant had a single incident cervical HPV16 infection, and prevalent HPV16 infections were excluded. Cervical HPV DNA was detected with MY09/MY11 PCR, and genotyping was done with dot-blot hybridization. About 15 mL of heparinized blood were centrifuged, and the buffy coat was aliquoted, frozen at -30°C, then stored at -80°C. Genomic DNA was extracted from buffy coat specimens using QIAGEN kits. The sequenced material came from blood buffy coat. The source is a woman aged 18-70 years with a cervical HPV16 infection that either progressed to CIN3+ or cleared (not recorded which). The chain was built from TRBV2 and TRBJ1-5; tentative D gene TRBD1, with 5 bases matching. The sequenced CDR3 bases are TGTGCCAGCATGGGGCAGTTCAATCAGCCC. Its amino acids are CASMGQFNQP. The whole CDR3 protein is CASMGQFNQPQHF.